This T cell receptor (beta chain) was recorded in a study of T cells in Graves' hyperthyroidism and ophthalmopathy. Study details: Before any treatment, at initial diagnosis, peripheral blood was collected.

The investigators amplified TCR beta CDR3 regions from RNA transcripts. First-round RT-PCR of the TCR CDR3 relied on the HTBI primer set. TCRdb reanalysed the multiplex PCR reads using MiXCR and keeps one entry per CDR3 protein. Altogether around 440,000 distinct CDR3 sequences are present, approximately 15% being singletons, with the ten largest covering about 7.7%. This clonotype was detected ten times or more. With V trimmed by 1 base and J by 0 bases, 3 bases remained unmatched. The CDR3 consists of 16 residues. Germline assignment: CDR1 LGHDT and CDR2 YNNKEL (reference sequence). Sequencing was carried out using blood. V and J are TRBV3-1 and TRBJ2-5; 9 bases are a match to TRBD1. The sequence derives from a woman between 18 and 29 years old with Graves' hyperthyroidism. CDR3 coding DNA: TGTGCCAGCAGCCAAGCGGGACAGGGTCACCAAGAGACCCAGTACTTC. This codes for CASSQAGQGHQETQYF.